This T cell receptor (beta chain) was sequenced during a study of blood T cell repertoires in COVID-19. Across the whole study: Material from acute and convalescent COVID-19 was sourced from the United States, Italy and Spain. PBMCs, B-cell-depleted T cells, or T cells provided the cDNA or gDNA that made up the material.

Methods used by the authors: By means of reference gene primer amplification, nucleated cell counts were estimated. Method: immunoSEQ multiplex PCR; TCRdb's copy keeps in-frame clones and lacks some. From that table come the V and J calls and clone size; the DNA was used to work out D and trimming. The sample contains over 200,000 clones, 88% of which appear only once. The CDR3 has 17 residues. J was trimmed by 4 bases and V by 1 base; bases with no gene match: 12. Germline V gene lookup returns CDR1 SGHTA and CDR2 FQGNSA. The chain links TRBV7-2 to TRBJ1-1, with TRBD1 matching 7 bases. The sequenced sample was peripheral blood. This clonotype was sampled from a man aged 60-69 years who had recovered from COVID-19. In DNA, the CDR3 is TGTGCCAGCAGCTTAGGTAGGGGGCGCCGGTTGGGCACTGAAGCTTTCTTT. It encodes CASSLGRGRRLGTEAFF.